This T cell receptor (beta chain) was identified in a study of control samples from healthy donors and cancer patients. Generated by immunoSEQ multiplex PCR, the TCRdb table keeps only in-frame clones and is missing some. Of 150,000 to 200,000 clones listed, 80% to 90% were seen once; the top ten hold approximately 4.9%. CDR3 length: 15 residues. Trimming cost V 4 bases and J 4 bases, with 14 bases left between them. In germline, CDR1 is LGHDT, CDR2 YNNKEL (reference sequence). This sequence originates from a young woman in good health. What was sequenced was blood. This rearrangement joins TRBV3-1 (or the pseudogene TRBV3-2) to TRBJ1-3; D is unclear. The CDR3 region has the DNA TGTGCCAGCAGCCGACTTCCGGGGAGCGGAAACACCATATATTTT. It yields the protein CASSRLPGSGNTIYF.